These 27 T cell receptor beta chains were all obtained from the same sample, sequenced in a study of neoadjuvant nivolumab and ipilimumab in lung cancer. Some clones are missing from TCRdb's copy, which holds only in-frame ones; the method was immunoSEQ multiplex PCR. The table lists 39,000 or so clones, 89% of them singletons. The sequenced sample was peripheral blood, obtained before neoadjuvant nivolumab, alone or with ipilimumab. These receptors originate from an adult with non-small cell lung cancer.

This clone is medium-sized in the sample. The chain carries TRBV6-1 and TRBJ1-3, with D unresolved. Germline CDR1 and CDR2: MNHNS and SASEGT. This CDR3 spans 16 amino acids. Deletions cut 4 bases from V and 4 bases from J, with 17 bases between. In nucleotides, the CDR3 is TGTGCCAGCAGTGCTCGCCCTGAGATGCCAGGAAACACCATATATTTT. Its protein product is CASSARPEMPGNTIYF.

This clone was picked up one time. The J gene is TRBJ1-1, the V gene TRBV30; 9 positions agree with TRBD1. In germline, CDR1 is GTSNPN, CDR2 SVGIG (reference sequence). This CDR3 is 12 amino acids long. V shed 5 bases, J shed 9 bases, and the junction held 7 bases outside the gene matches. CDR3 sequence reads: CAWVGTGRKAFF. CDR3 DNA sequence: TGTGCCTGGGTCGGGACAGGGCGCAAAGCTTTCTTT.

The CDR3 DNA is TGTGCCAGCAGTTTCCCAACCGGGACAGGGGGCAGGTACGAGCAGTACTTC. Its protein product is CASSFPTGTGGRYEQYF. The gene calls are TRBV28 and TRBJ2-7, with 12 bases identical to TRBD1. CDR3 length: 17 residues. CDR1 is MDHEN and CDR2 is SYDVKM in the germline V gene. J was trimmed by 4 bases and V by 3 bases; bases with no gene match: 10.

The chain links TRBV5-1 to TRBJ2-5; TRBD2 aligns across 9 bases. The J call could be wrong; TRBJ2-7 is a better fit for the DNA end. There are 15 residues in the CDR3. Germline loops: CDR1 SGHRS, CDR2 YFSETQ. CDR3 DNA: TGCGCCAGCAGCCGAGTACTAGCGGGTGGGACCGAGCAGTACTTC. It is translated as CASSRVLAGGTEQYF.

The rearrangement joins TRBV4-1 to TRBJ2-3; D may be TRBD2 (5 bases). Germline loops: CDR1 MGHRA, CDR2 YSYEKL. The CDR3 totals 12 residues. V was pared by 5 bases and J by 5 bases, with 8 bases between. CDR3 nucleotides: TGCGCCAGCAGCTCCGGAGGAGATACGCAGTATTTT. It yields the protein CASSSGGDTQYF.

The V call is TRBV5-5, the J call TRBJ2-1; no reliable D call. The germline gives CDR1 SGHKS, CDR2 YYEKEE (reference sequence). The V gene lost 0 bases and the J gene lost 7 bases, with 14 bases spanning the gap. The CDR3 consists of 15 residues. Written as DNA, the CDR3 is TGTGCCAGCAGCTTGGTCCAGGATATGTGGAATGAGCAGTTCTTC. As protein: CASSLVQDMWNEQFF.

The rearrangement uses TRBV6-5 and TRBJ1-1, with D maybe TRBD1 (6 bases). CDR3 length equals 14 residues. CDR1 is MNHEY and CDR2 is SVGAGI in the germline V gene. The V end lost 7 bases, the J end lost 3 bases, and 15 bases lay between the germline ends. The CDR3 protein is CASNIQGADTEAFF. In DNA form, the CDR3 reads TGTGCCAGCAACATACAGGGCGCGGACACTGAAGCTTTCTTT.

V gene TRBV11-2 combines with J gene TRBJ2-7; 7 bases line up with TRBD2. The CDR3 length is 15 residues. Trimming at V came to 5 bases and at J to 3 bases, leaving 10 bases not matched to a gene. Germline assignment: CDR1 SGHAT and CDR2 FQNNGV. The CDR3 is CASSVFAGVNYEQYF. The CDR3 nucleotides are TGTGCCAGCAGCGTCTTTGCGGGAGTCAACTACGAGCAGTACTTC.

The CDR3 nucleotides read TGTGCCATCAGGGGGACAGGGAGCAATCAGCCCCAGCATTTT. Translated, it gives CAIRGTGSNQPQHF. The chain combines TRBV10-3 with TRBJ1-5; TRBD1 matches at 9 bases. V shed 6 bases, J shed 1 base, and the junction held 1 base outside the gene matches. The germline V gene has CDR1 ENHRY and CDR2 SYGVKD. The CDR3 is 14 residues long.

The chain joins TRBV6-6 to TRBJ2-5; no clear D gene. V shed 5 bases and J shed 5 bases, with 12 bases lying between them. CDR1 is MNHNY and CDR2 is SVGAGI in the germline V gene (reference sequence). The CDR3 consists of 13 residues. The CDR3 region has the DNA TGTGCCAGCAGTGCGGACGAGAAGGAGACCCAGTACTTC. Its protein is CASSADEKETQYF.

The rearrangement uses TRBV30 and TRBJ2-5, with D perhaps TRBD1 (5 bases). Germline V gene data show CDR1 as GTSNPN and CDR2 as SVGIG (reference sequence). V was trimmed by 4 bases and J by 3 bases, leaving 15 bases between them. The CDR3 sequence is 14 residues long. This chain's CDR3 is CAWKQGSAEETQYF. DNA of the CDR3: TGTGCCTGGAAGCAGGGATCCGCAGAAGAGACCCAGTACTTC.

V and J are TRBV11-2 and TRBJ2-1, with D hard to call. This CDR3 comprises 13 residues. V shed 5 bases and J shed 1 base, with 6 bases lying between them. The germline V gene has CDR1 SGHAT and CDR2 FQNNGV. The CDR3 sequence is CASSPQSYNEQFF. CDR3 DNA sequence: TGTGCCAGCAGCCCCCAATCCTACAATGAGCAGTTCTTC.

In its sample, this clone was seen a few times. The V call is TRBV6-5, the J call TRBJ2-7; tentatively, D is TRBD2 (6 bases). The CDR3 covers 15 residues. V was shortened by 5 bases and J by 3 bases, with 17 bases between the two germline ends. Per the germline V gene, CDR1 is MNHEY and CDR2 is SVGAGI. The CDR3 DNA follows: TGTGCCAGCAGTCCCTCGGGGGTTAGCGGCTACGAGCAGTACTTC. Its translation is CASSPSGVSGYEQYF.

This chain connects TRBV6-5 to TRBJ1-1; maybe TRBD1 (5 bases). Germline lookup yields CDR1 MNHEY and CDR2 SVGAGI. The V gene lost 5 bases and the J gene lost 1 base, with 11 bases spanning the gap. CDR3 length: 14 amino acids. The CDR3 coding sequence is TGTGCCAGCAGTCCCTGGGGGGGGAACACTGAAGCTTTCTTT. Its protein product is CASSPWGGNTEAFF.

The CDR3: CASNVAGAYNEQFF. The CDR3, as DNA: TGTGCCAGCAACGTAGCGGGGGCCTACAATGAGCAGTTCTTC. This chain joins TRBV7-2 and TRBJ2-1; 9 nucleotides align to TRBD2. Germline assignment: CDR1 SGHTA and CDR2 FQGNSA. The CDR3 covers 14 residues. Unmatched junction bases numbered 3, after V lost 7 bases and J lost 2 bases.

The table lists this clone with a count of one. CDR3 amino acids: CAWNRGLADTGELFF. The CDR3 DNA reads as TGTGCCTGGAACCGGGGACTAGCGGACACCGGGGAGCTGTTTTTT. The chain carries TRBV30 and TRBJ2-2; TRBD2 agrees at 11 bases. This CDR3 has 15 amino acids. The V gene end was trimmed by 4 bases and the J gene end by 3 bases; junction bases not matched to a gene: 4. Germline V gene sequence: CDR1 GTSNPN, CDR2 SVGIG (reference sequence).

The V and J genes are TRBV5-4 and TRBJ2-1, with TRBD2 matching over 10 bases. This CDR3 region has 15 residues. V was pared by 5 bases and J by 1 base, with 3 bases of the junction left unmatched. Germline V CDR1 and CDR2: SGHNT, YYREEE (reference sequence). CDR3 region: CASRQTSGSYNEQFF. The CDR3 DNA reads as TGTGCCAGCAGACAGACTAGCGGGTCCTACAATGAGCAGTTCTTC.

This chain uses TRBV6-5 with TRBJ2-1, with D perhaps matching TRBD2 (6 bases). Germline assignment: CDR1 MNHEY and CDR2 SVGAGI. V was trimmed by 0 bases and J by 0 bases, leaving 9 bases between them. This CDR3 spans 16 amino acids. CDR3 in amino acids: CASSYSAGSSYNEQFF. In DNA, the CDR3 is TGTGCCAGCAGTTACTCGGCCGGGAGCTCCTACAATGAGCAGTTCTTC.

The chain recombines TRBV7-2 with TRBJ2-5; D call uncertain. Per germline, CDR1 SGHTA and CDR2 FQGNSA. The length of the CDR3 is 14 residues. Trimming took 0 bases from V and 9 from J, leaving 14 bases between them. CDR3 sequence (DNA): TGTGCCAGCAGCTTAGCGCCGGGTCGACGGGCCCAGTACTTC. It translates to CASSLAPGRRAQYF.

The chain couples TRBV25-1 to TRBJ2-7; 13 nucleotides align to TRBD2. This CDR3 is built from 15 residues. Germline V gene sequence: CDR1 MGHDK, CDR2 SYGVNS. J lost 6 bases, V lost 1 base, and 3 bases had no gene match. For the CDR3, the DNA is TGTGCCAGCAGTGAATTACGACTAGCGGGAGGCGAGCAGTACTTC. Protein: CASSELRLAGGEQYF.

This chain connects TRBV14 to TRBJ2-5; TRBD2 matches at 12 bases. The germline CDR1 and CDR2 sequences are SGHDN and FVKESK. Losses at the gene ends were 0 bases for V and 6 bases for J; bases not matched to a gene: 5. The CDR3 is made up of 16 amino acids. CDR3 bases: TGTGCCAGCAGCCAAGAGACTAGCGGGAGTGTAAAGACCCAGTACTTC. Protein product: CASSQETSGSVKTQYF.

This clone was observed a handful of times. The chain has TRBV5-1 and TRBJ2-7; D is uncertain. The germline CDR1 and CDR2 sequences are SGHRS and YFSETQ. The CDR3 runs 13 residues. V was pared by 6 bases and J by 1 base, with 11 bases between. The CDR3 spells CASTSATSYEQYF. The CDR3 DNA reads TGCGCCAGCACCTCGGCCACTTCCTACGAGCAGTACTTC.

This clone was seen just once. The chain is built from TRBV7-2 and TRBJ2-7; D ambiguous. V dropped 3 bases and J dropped 2 bases, with 5 bases sitting between them. This CDR3 region has 12 residues. From germline, CDR1 is SGHTA and CDR2 FQGNSA. The CDR3 spells CASSFGTYEQYF. In DNA form, the CDR3 reads TGTGCCAGCAGCTTTGGCACCTACGAGCAGTACTTC.

The chain carries TRBV30 and TRBJ2-7, with TRBD2 matching over 9 bases. J lost 5 bases, V lost 2 bases, and 10 bases had no gene match. Germline V gives CDR1 GTSNPN, CDR2 SVGIG (reference sequence). The CDR3 has 15 amino acids. The CDR3 DNA is TGTGCCTGGAGTAAGAAGGGACTAGCTTCCAACGAGCAGTACTTC. Encoded protein: CAWSKKGLASNEQYF.

This clone was seen a single time. The rearrangement links TRBV4-2 to TRBJ1-4; 10 bases map to TRBD1. CDR3 length equals 15 residues. J was trimmed by 8 bases and V by 1 base; bases with no gene match: 4. CDR1 is LGHNA and CDR2 is YNFKEQ in the germline V gene. The CDR3 nucleotides are TGTGCCAGCAGCCAAGGACAGGGGGCGCGAGAAAAACTGTTTTTT. Translating it yields CASSQGQGAREKLFF.

This clone was observed a single time. The chain combines TRBV5-1 with TRBJ2-1; D remains unclear. The CDR3 is made up of 14 amino acids. V lost 2 bases to trimming and J lost 2 bases, with 8 bases between them. Germline V lookup: CDR1 SGHRS, CDR2 YFSETQ. As DNA, the CDR3 is TGCGCCAGCAGCTTAAGAGGAACCTACAATGAGCAGTTCTTC. Its protein product is CASSLRGTYNEQFF.

Only one count was recorded for this clone. The rearrangement joins TRBV19 to TRBJ1-1; 8 bases are a match to TRBD1. The CDR3 contains 15 residues. From germline, CDR1 is LNHDA and CDR2 SQIVND (reference sequence). Trimming removed 6 bases from V and 3 bases from J; junction bases left unmatched: 9. DNA for the CDR3: TGTGCCAGTAGCATTACAGGGGGTTCAGACACTGAAGCTTTCTTT. Translating gives CASSITGGSDTEAFF.